Given below is one T cell receptor beta chain in context. Its antigen remains unidentified. No base quality values were provided; no much bigger clone lies one nucleotide off. This entry is derived from a study of T cell responses to AZD1222 COVID-19 vaccine (dated by TCRdb to the early 2020s). Broadly, across the study: A total of more than 230 trial participants underwent TCR sequencing, of whom some 210 received two doses of AZD1222 and about 26 received two doses of the MenACWY control vaccine. Trial participants were enrolled into age subgroups of 18-55, 56-69 and 70-plus years, which contained about 150, 27 and 61 TCR-sequenced participants, respectively. Paper-wide results and their limitations: Reportedly, close to half of the unique spike-specific TCRs recognized epitopes lying outside the regions that are mutated in the B.1.351 and B.1.1.7 variants. Participants were mostly white British and included more females than males, and it was suggested by the authors that clonal diversity may have been underestimated. The whole spike protein was spanned by vaccine-associated CD4 TCRs, and dominant responses were seen in regions 160-218 and 743-854. Conclusions about previously exposed vaccinees are limited because only a handful of AZD1222 recipients were SARS-CoV-2 seropositive at baseline. The 56-69-year group was small, and its depth increase did not reach significance, likely because of low power. Because no samples from the day 14 peak response were available, repertoires could be characterized only after the peak T cell response. After two AZD1222 doses, spike-specific TCR breadth and depth were significantly higher than at day 0 and than in MenACWY recipients.

The CDR3 regions of human TCRbeta chains were subjected to immunosequencing. The source study handled its data this way. TCRs in the repertoires were matched against a reference library of SARS-CoV-2-specific TCRs that had been generated with the MIRA antigen-specificity platform. Breadth was defined as the fraction of unique TCRs that were SARS-CoV-2-associated, and depth was defined as the fraction of total T cells that were SARS-CoV-2-associated. Using the MIRA data, each spike-specific TCR was assigned both to the spike region to which the TCR was reactive and to a CD4 or CD8 class. Log10-transformed breadth and depth values were compared by one-way ANOVA with Sidak's multiple comparisons tests. In TCRdb, the immuneACCESS table is reduced to in-frame sequences with V and J assigned. These tables do not hold every clone; where another copy was compared, an unresolved V gene accounts for under half, and the others remain unexplained. That table is the source of V, J and clone size, and D and trimming were worked out from the DNA. The sample profile shows about 83,000 clones; under 95% of them were found once. The ten largest clones represent around 26% of the sample.

Reading the germline V gene (reference sequence) gives CDR1 MNHNY and CDR2 SVGAGI. The CDR3 spans 14 residues, from the cysteine through the phenylalanine. CDR3 DNA is the only sequence kept; it has 42 bases, read in frame from the first base. V sheds 8 bases and J sheds 4 bases, leaving 14 bases between their ends. The intended sense of this specimen's time point label: about 28 days (+/-7) after the second vaccine dose. AZD1222 recipients whose second dose came at about 4 weeks and those whose second dose came at about 12 weeks were combined into one group, since spike-specific TCR depth and breadth did not differ between the two schedules. Vaccinee samples were obtained from the UK trials COV001 and COV002, which included a single-blind randomized controlled phase 2/3 trial of AZD1222 (ChAdOx1 nCoV-19) in healthy adults. For TCRbeta chain sequencing, PBMC samples were collected from trial participants at day 0 and at day 28 after the second dose.

The starting material was peripheral blood, obtained 28 days after the second AZD1222 dose. The chain was built from TRBV6-6 and TRBJ1-4; TRBD1 could be the D gene, as 5 bases match. This clonotype was sampled from an adult who received the AZD1222 COVID-19 vaccine. The sequence in DNA is TGTGCCAGCCGTCCTGGGGGGGTTAATGAAAAACTGTTTTTT. It translates as CASRPGGVNEKLFF.